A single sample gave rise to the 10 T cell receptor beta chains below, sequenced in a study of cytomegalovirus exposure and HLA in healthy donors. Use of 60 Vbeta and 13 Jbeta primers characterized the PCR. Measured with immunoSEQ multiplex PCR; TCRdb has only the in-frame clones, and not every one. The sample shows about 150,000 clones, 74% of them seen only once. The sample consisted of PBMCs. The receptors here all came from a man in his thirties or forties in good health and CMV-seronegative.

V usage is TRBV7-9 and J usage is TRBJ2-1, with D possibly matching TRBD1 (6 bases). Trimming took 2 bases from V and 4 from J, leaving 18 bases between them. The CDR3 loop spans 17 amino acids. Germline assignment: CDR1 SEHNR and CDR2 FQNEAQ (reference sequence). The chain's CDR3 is CASSLRLRQGSYNEQFF. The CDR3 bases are TGTGCCAGCAGCTTAAGGTTAAGGCAGGGGAGTTACAATGAGCAGTTCTTC.

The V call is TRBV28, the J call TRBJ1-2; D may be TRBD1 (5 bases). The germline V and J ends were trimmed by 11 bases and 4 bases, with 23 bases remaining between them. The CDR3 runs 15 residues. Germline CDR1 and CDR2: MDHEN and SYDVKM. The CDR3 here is CAGRKAGRGGYGYTF. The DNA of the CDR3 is TGTGCCGGACGGAAAGCAGGGCGGGGTGGCTATGGCTACACCTTC.

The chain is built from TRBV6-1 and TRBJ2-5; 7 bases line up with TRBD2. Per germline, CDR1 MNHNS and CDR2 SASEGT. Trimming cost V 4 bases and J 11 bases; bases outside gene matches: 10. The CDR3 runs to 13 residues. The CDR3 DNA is TGTGCCAGCAGTGGAGGGAGGGGTAGGGAGCAGTACTTC. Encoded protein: CASSGGRGREQYF.

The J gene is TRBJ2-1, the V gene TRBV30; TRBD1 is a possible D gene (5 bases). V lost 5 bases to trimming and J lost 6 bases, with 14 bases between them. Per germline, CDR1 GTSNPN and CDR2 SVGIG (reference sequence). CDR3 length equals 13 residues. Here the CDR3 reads CAWFQKTGNEQFF. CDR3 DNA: TGTGCCTGGTTCCAAAAAACAGGCAATGAGCAGTTCTTC.

The CDR3 is CASSSRGLAGGYEQYF. The CDR3, as DNA: TGTGCCAGCAGTTCCCGAGGACTAGCGGGGGGCTACGAGCAGTACTTC. The gene calls are TRBV28 and TRBJ2-7; 14 bases fit TRBD2. V lost 4 bases, J lost 3 bases, and 5 bases stayed unmatched. The CDR3 consists of 16 residues. Germline CDR1 MDHEN, CDR2 SYDVKM.

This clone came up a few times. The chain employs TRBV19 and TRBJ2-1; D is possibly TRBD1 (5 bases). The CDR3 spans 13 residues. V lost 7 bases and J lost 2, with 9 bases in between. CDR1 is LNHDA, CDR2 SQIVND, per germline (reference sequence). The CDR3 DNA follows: TGTGCCAGTACAGGGTCGCCCTACAATGAGCAGTTCTTC. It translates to CASTGSPYNEQFF.

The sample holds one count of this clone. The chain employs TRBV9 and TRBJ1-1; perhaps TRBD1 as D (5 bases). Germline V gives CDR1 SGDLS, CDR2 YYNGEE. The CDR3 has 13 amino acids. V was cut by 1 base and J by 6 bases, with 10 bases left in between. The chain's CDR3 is CASSVQGRAEAFF. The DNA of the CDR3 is TGTGCCAGCAGCGTACAGGGAAGGGCTGAAGCTTTCTTT. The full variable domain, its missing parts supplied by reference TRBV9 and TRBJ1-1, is DSGVTQTPKHLITATGQRVTLRCSPRSGDLSVYWYQQSLDQGLQFLIQYYNGEERAKGNILERFSAQQFPDLHSELNLSSLELGDSALYFCASSVQGRAEAFFGQGTRLTVV.

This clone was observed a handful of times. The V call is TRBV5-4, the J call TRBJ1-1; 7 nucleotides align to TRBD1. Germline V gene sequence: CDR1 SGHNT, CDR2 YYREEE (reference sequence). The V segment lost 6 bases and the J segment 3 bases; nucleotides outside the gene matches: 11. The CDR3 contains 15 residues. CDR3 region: CASNPGGQRDTEAFF. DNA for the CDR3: TGTGCCAGCAACCCAGGGGGGCAGAGGGACACTGAAGCTTTCTTT.

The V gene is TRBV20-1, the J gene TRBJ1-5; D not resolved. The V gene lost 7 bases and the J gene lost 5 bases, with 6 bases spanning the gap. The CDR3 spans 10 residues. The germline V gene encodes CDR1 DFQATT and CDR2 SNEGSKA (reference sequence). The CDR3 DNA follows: TGCAGTGTATTAGATCAGCCCCAGCATTTT. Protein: CSVLDQPQHF.

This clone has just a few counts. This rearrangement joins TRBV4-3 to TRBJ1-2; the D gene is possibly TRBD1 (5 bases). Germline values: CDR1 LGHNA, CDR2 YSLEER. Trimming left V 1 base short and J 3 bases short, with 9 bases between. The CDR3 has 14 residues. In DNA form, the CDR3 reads TGCGCCAGCAGCCAAGGGGCGGGACACTATGGCTACACCTTC. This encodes CASSQGAGHYGYTF.